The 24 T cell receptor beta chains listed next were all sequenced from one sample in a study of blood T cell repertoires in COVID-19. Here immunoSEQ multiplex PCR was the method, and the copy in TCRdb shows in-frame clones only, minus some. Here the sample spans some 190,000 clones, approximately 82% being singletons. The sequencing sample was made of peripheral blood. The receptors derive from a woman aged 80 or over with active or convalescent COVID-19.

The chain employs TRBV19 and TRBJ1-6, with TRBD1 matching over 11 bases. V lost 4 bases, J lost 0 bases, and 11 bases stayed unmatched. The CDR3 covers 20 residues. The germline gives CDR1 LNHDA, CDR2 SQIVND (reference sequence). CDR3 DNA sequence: TGTGCCAGTAGTAGCGGGACAGGGGGTCGATTCAGCTCCTATAATTCACCCCTCCACTTT. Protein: CASSSGTGGRFSSYNSPLHF.

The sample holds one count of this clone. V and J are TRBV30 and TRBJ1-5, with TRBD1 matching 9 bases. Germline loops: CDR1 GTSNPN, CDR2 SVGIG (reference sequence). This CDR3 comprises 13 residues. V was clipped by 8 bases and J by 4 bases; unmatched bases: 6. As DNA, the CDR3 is TGTGCCGTCACAGGGGGCCGGAATCAGCCCCAGCATTTT. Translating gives CAVTGGRNQPQHF.

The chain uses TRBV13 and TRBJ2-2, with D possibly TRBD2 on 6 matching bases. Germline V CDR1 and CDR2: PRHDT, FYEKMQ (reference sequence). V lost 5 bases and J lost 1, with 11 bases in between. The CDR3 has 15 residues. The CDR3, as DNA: TGTGCCAGCAGCCGGGGGTCCCTGAACACCGGGGAGCTGTTTTTT. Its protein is CASSRGSLNTGELFF.

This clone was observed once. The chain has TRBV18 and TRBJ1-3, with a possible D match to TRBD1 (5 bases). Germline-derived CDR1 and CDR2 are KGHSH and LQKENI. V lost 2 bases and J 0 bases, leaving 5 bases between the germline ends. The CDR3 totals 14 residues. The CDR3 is CASSPGHSGNTIYF. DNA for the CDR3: TGTGCCAGCTCACCAGGACACTCTGGAAACACCATATATTTT.

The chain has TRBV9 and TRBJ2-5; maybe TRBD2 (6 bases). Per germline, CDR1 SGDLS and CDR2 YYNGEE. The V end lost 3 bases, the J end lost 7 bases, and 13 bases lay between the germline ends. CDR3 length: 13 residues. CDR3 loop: CASSASDKGTQYF. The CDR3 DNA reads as TGTGCCAGCAGCGCTAGCGATAAGGGGACCCAGTACTTC.

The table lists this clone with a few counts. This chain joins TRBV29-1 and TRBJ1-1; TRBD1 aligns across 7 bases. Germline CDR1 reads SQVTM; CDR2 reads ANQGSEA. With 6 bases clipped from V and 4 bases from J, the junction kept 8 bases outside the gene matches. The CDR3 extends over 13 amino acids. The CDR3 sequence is CSVDRSRGTEAFF. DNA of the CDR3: TGCAGCGTGGACAGGTCGAGAGGCACTGAAGCTTTCTTT.

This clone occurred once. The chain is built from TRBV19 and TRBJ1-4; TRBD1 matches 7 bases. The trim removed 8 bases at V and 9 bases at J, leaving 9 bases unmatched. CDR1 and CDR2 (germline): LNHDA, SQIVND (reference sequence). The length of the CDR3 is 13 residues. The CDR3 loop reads CASSDSRGKKLFF. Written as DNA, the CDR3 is TGTGCCAGTTCCGACTCCAGGGGGAAAAAACTGTTTTTT.

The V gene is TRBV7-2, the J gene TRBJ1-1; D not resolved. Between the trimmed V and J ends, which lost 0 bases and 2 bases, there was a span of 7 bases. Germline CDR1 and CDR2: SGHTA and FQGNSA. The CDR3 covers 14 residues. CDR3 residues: CASSLAYSNTEAFF. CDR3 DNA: TGTGCCAGCAGCTTAGCGTACAGCAACACTGAAGCTTTCTTT.

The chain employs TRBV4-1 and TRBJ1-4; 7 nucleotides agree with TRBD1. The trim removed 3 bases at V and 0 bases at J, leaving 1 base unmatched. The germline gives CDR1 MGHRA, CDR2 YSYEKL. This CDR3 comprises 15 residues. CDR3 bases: TGCGCCAGCAGCCAGACAGGGTCAACTAATGAAAAACTGTTTTTT. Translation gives CASSQTGSTNEKLFF.

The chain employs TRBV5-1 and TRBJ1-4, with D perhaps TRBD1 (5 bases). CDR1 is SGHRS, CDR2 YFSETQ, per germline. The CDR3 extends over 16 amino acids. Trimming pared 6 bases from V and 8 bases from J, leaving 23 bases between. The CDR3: CASTLGPTSLGEKLFF. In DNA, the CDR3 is TGCGCCAGCACCCTGGGGCCGACGTCGCTGGGGGAAAAACTGTTTTTT.

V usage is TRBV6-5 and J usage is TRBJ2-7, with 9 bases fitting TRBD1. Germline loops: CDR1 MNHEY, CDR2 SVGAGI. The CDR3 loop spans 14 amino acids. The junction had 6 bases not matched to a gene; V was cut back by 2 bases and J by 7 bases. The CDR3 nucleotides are TGTGCCAGCAGTTACGGGACAGGGCCTCTGGAGCAGTACTTC. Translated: CASSYGTGPLEQYF.

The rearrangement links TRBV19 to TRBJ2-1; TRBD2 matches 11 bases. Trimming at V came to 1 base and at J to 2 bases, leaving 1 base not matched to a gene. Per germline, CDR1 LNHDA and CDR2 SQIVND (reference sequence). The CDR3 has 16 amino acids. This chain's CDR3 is CASSIGLAGTYNEQFF. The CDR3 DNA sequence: TGTGCCAGTAGTATAGGACTAGCGGGAACCTACAATGAGCAGTTCTTC.

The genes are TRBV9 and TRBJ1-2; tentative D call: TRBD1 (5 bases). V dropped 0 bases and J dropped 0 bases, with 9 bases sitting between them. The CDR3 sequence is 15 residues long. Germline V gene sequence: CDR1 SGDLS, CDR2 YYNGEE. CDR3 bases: TGTGCCAGCAGCGTAGATGGACACGCTAACTATGGCTACACCTTC. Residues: CASSVDGHANYGYTF. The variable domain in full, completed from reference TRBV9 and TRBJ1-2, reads DSGVTQTPKHLITATGQRVTLRCSPRSGDLSVYWYQQSLDQGLQFLIQYYNGEERAKGNILERFSAQQFPDLHSELNLSSLELGDSALYFCASSVDGHANYGYTFGSGTRLTVV.

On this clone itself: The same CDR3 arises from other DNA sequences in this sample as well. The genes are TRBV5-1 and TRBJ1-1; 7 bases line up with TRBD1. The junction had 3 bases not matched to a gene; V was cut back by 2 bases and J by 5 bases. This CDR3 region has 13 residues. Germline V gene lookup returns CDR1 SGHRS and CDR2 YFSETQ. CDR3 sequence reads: CASSLGGGTEAFF. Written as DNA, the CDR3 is TGCGCCAGCAGCTTAGGGGGCGGAACTGAAGCTTTCTTT.

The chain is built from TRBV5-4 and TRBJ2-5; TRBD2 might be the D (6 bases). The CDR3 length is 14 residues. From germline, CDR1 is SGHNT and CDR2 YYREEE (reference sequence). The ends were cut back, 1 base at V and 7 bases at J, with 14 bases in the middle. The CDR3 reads CASSLPGGFGTQYF. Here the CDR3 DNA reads TGTGCCAGCAGCTTGCCCGGGGGTTTCGGGACCCAGTACTTC. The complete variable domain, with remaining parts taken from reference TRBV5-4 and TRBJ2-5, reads ETGVTQSPTHLIKTRGQQVTLRCSSQSGHNTVSWYQQALGQGPQFIFQYYREEENGRGNFPPRFSGLQFPNYSSELNVNALELDDSALYLCASSLPGGFGTQYFGPGTRLLVL.

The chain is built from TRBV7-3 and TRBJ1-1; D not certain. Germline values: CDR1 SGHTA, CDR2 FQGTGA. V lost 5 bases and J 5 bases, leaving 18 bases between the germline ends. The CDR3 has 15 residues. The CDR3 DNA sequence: TGTGCCAGCAGCCTCCGGGGAGGCGTAGAGACTGAAGCTTTCTTT. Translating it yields CASSLRGGVETEAFF.

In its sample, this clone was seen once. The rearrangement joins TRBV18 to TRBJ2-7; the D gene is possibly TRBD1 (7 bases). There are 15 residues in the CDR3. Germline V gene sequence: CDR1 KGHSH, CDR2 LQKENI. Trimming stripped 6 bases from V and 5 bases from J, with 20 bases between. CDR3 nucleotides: TGTGCCAGCTCCGTTCAGACAGGGACTGGGGACGAGCAGTACTTC. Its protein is CASSVQTGTGDEQYF.

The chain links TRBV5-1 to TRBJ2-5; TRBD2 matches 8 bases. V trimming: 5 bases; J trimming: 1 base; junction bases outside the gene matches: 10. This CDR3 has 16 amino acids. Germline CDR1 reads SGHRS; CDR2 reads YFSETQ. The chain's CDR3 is CASSEREMGSQETQYF. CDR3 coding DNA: TGCGCCAGCAGTGAGCGGGAGATGGGGAGCCAAGAGACCCAGTACTTC.

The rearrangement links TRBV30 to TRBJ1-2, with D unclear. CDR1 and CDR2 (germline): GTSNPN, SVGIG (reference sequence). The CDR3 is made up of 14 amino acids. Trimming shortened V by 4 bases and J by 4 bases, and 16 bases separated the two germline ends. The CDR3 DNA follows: TGTGCCTGGACGCTACGAGCCCTCCCCTATGGCTACACCTTC. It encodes CAWTLRALPYGYTF.

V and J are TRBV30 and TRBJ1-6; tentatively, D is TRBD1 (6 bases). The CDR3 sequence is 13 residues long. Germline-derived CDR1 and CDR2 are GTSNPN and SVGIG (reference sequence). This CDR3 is CAVNRERNSPLHF. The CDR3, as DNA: TGTGCTGTAAACAGGGAAAGGAATTCACCCCTCCACTTT.

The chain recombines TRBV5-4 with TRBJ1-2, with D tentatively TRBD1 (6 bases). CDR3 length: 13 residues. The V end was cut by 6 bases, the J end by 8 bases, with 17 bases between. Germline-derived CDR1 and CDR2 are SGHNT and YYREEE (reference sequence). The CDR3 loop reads CASTQGQGVGYTF. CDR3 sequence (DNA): TGTGCCAGCACCCAGGGGCAGGGAGTAGGCTACACCTTC.

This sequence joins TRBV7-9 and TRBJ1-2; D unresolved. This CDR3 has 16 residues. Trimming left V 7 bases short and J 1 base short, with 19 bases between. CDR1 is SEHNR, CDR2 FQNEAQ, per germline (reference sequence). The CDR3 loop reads CASTQHRYAFNYGYTF. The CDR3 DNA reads TGTGCCAGCACCCAACATCGTTACGCCTTTAACTATGGCTACACCTTC.

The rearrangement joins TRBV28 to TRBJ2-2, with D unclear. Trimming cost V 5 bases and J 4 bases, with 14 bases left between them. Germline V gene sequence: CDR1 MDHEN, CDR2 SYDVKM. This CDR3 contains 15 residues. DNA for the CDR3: TGTGCCAGCAGTCCCTCTGGGCGCACCACCGGGGAGCTGTTTTTT. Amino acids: CASSPSGRTTGELFF.

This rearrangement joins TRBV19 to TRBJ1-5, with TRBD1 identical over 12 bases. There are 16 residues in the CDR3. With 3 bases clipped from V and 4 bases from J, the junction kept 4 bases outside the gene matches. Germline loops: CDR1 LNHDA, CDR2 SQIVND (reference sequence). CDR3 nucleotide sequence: TGTGCCAGTAGTATGAGGGACAGGGGGCGAAATCAGCCCCAGCATTTT. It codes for CASSMRDRGRNQPQHF.